This TCR beta chain was sequenced in a study of T cell responses to AZD1222 COVID-19 vaccine. Whole-study results and caveats: In the spike-specific TCR repertoire, nearly half reportedly target unmutated variant regions.

The analysis combined second doses at about 4 or about 12 weeks. Germline values: CDR1 MNHEY, CDR2 SMNVEV (reference sequence). The CDR3 totals 15 residues. Trimming took 3 bases from V and 3 from J, leaving 14 bases between them. The data were produced by immunoSEQ multiplex PCR, yet TCRdb's version contains in-frame clones alone and is incomplete. The profile shows about 150,000 clones, 90% to 95% of them singletons. For this clone: Its antigen is not identified.

The starting material was peripheral blood, obtained 28 days after the second AZD1222 dose. The receptor's source is an adult who received the AZD1222 COVID-19 vaccine. This chain connects TRBV27 to TRBJ1-1; tentatively, D is TRBD1 (6 bases). CDR3 amino acids: CASSFSGAGDTEAFF. The CDR3 DNA is TGTGCCAGCAGTTTTTCAGGGGCTGGGGACACTGAAGCTTTCTTT.